This T cell receptor beta chain was sequenced for a study of shared clonotypes between healthy human individuals. Study in general: A couple of women and three men aged 18 to 49 made up the donors. Findings and limits, study-wide: The researchers took only blood, and tissue repertoires probably look different. It was anticipated that sequencing depth would influence how many clonotypes donors shared.

Each unsorted sample relied on about 100 million PBMCs as its source of genomic DNA. Of note for this clone: The antigen is undetermined.

Method: immunoSEQ multiplex PCR; TCRdb's copy keeps in-frame clones and lacks some. The sample has hundreds of thousands of clones; roughly four fifths are singletons. Germline lookup yields CDR1 KGHSH and CDR2 LQKENI. V shed 4 bases and J shed 0 bases, with 7 bases lying between them. The CDR3 is 13 residues long. The clonotype comes from a woman in her thirties or forties in good health. Some clones in this sample may be carry-over from other donors' samples. The rearrangement joins TRBV18 to TRBJ2-7; unclear D gene. The sample comprised PBMCs. The CDR3 reads CASSLGVSYEQYF. The CDR3 nucleotides read TGTGCCAGCTCACTTGGGGTCTCCTACGAGCAGTACTTC.